This record concerns one T cell receptor (beta chain) sequence. The data were taken from a study of blood T cell repertoires in COVID-19. Study background: Italy, Spain and the United States were the sources of the convalescent and acute COVID-19 samples. PBMCs, B-cell-depleted T cells, or T cells provided the cDNA or gDNA that made up the material.

Recruited during active infection, patients (from Seattle) were subsequently followed longitudinally. Original data processing: Reference gene primer amplification yielded estimated nucleated cell counts. Here immunoSEQ multiplex PCR was the method, and the copy in TCRdb shows in-frame clones only, minus some. V, J and clone size derive from that table, while D and trimming were established from the DNA sequence. The sample includes 440,000 or so clones, 70% to 90% of them seen just once. Germline V gives CDR1 SGHRS, CDR2 YFSETQ. V lost 2 bases to trimming and J lost 4 bases, with 7 bases between them. The CDR3 extends over 13 amino acids.

J is TRBJ1-5 and V is TRBV5-1; D might be TRBD1 (5 bases). Input material: peripheral blood. The receptor's source is a woman between 40 and 55 years old with COVID-19, enrolled during active disease. For the CDR3, the DNA is TGCGCCAGCAGCTTCGACAGTAATCAGCCCCAGCATTTT. Its translation is CASSFDSNQPQHF. The full variable domain, rest sourced from reference TRBV5-1 and TRBJ1-5, is KAGVTQTPRYLIKTRGQQVTLSCSPISGHRSVSWYQQTPGQGLQFLFEYFSETQRNKGNFPGRFSGRQFSNSRSEMNVSTLELGDSALYLCASSFDSNQPQHFGDGTRLSIL.